The entry below describes one T cell receptor (beta chain). Its cognate antigen has yet to be identified. Per-nucleotide qualities are absent, and no much larger clonotype sits a single base away. The data stem from a study of OX40 agonist ivuxolimab in advanced cancers. Some background on the complete study: Ivuxolimab was a fully human IgG2 agonistic monoclonal antibody targeting the costimulatory receptor OX40 (CD134). Intravenous ivuxolimab was administered to patients every 2 weeks at six dose levels: 0.01, 0.1, 0.3, 1.5, 3 and 10 mg/kg. The purpose of peripheral TCRbeta sequencing was to test whether ivuxolimab changed TCR sequence diversity and led to clonal T-cell expansion. Partial responses occurred in three dose-escalation patients, of whom one had hepatocellular carcinoma and two had cutaneous melanoma. The paper describes the monotherapy dose-escalation part (N of about 47 patients) of the phase I trial of ivuxolimab. Prior anti-PD-1, anti-PD-L1 or anti-CTLA-4 therapy was permitted, and 40% of dose-escalation patients had received checkpoint inhibitors. Of the roughly 52 patients in dose escalation, around 19 had hepatocellular carcinoma, roughly 15 had melanoma, 9 had renal cell carcinoma and 9 had head and neck cancer. A male proportion of about 79% and a mean age of approximately 61 years, ranging from about 23 to 79, were recorded for the dose-escalation cohort.

Genomic DNA was extracted from sorted cells for sequencing of the TCRbeta CDR3 region. The immunoSEQ Assay was used for sequencing of TCRbeta CDR3 regions. TCRdb limited this immuneACCESS table to in-frame rearrangements with V and J called. A share of clones is missing; checked studies link under half to unresolved V genes, and the rest is unexplained. The sample yields almost 70,000 clones; 70% to 90% were counted once. Of the sample, nearly 8.5% falls within the top ten clones. The investigation overall reported the following: Low levels of normalized T-cell clonal expansion were also seen in some patients who did not respond. After ivuxolimab, expanded clones were on average more numerous among CD8+ T cells than among CD4+ T cells. Clonal expansion of both CD4+ and CD8+ blood T cells was observed from baseline to week 6 at doses 0.1 to 3.0 mg/kg. Partial responders in the 0.1-3.0 mg/kg groups had among the lowest normalized peripheral clonal expansion, especially among CD8+ T cells. Which antigens the clonally expanded peripheral T cells were specific for was not determined.

The trial excluded patients who had a history of autoimmune disease or who were on systemic immunosuppression. Peripheral blood for TCR sequencing was collected from all dose cohorts at baseline, on cycle 4 day 1, and on cycle 7 day 1. Samples were obtained from an open-label, multicenter, first-in-human phase I dose-escalation trial of ivuxolimab. Adults with locally advanced or metastatic head and neck squamous cell, hepatocellular, melanoma or renal cell carcinoma were enrolled in the trial. Before TCR sequencing, CD4+ T cells and CD8+ T cells were sorted from peripheral blood as separate populations. CDR1 and CDR2, looked up from the germline V gene, are SGHRS and YFSETQ. The CDR3 contains 16 residues, cysteine and phenylalanine counted. Only the CDR3 DNA is retained, 48 bases long and in frame from the first base. Clipping removes 2 bases from V and 1 base from J, with 3 as the unmatched junction base count.

The receptor's source is an adult with an advanced solid tumor such as melanoma, head and neck, liver or kidney cancer. The material sequenced was CD4+ or CD8+ T cells sorted from blood, taken in a trial of the OX40 agonist ivuxolimab. This chain joins TRBV5-1 to TRBJ2-2; 9 bases in the junction line up with TRBD1. CDR3 region: CASSLGTGKNTGELFF. The DNA sequence is TGCGCCAGCAGCTTAGGGACAGGGAAGAACACCGGGGAGCTGTTTTTT.